The 17 T cell receptor beta chains given below trace back to one sample, sequenced in a study of PD-L1 blockade in urothelial cancer. The data were produced by immunoSEQ multiplex PCR, yet TCRdb's version contains in-frame clones alone and is incomplete. This table has some 84,000 clones, around 80% appearing once. The sample in question was PBMCs, obtained around atezolizumab (anti-PD-L1) treatment. Every receptor here comes from a man between 65 and 80 years old with urothelial cancer.

This clone has only a few counts. In nucleotides, the CDR3 is TGTGCCAGCAGGAACATTAACCTCGGGGACTATGGCTACACCTTC. Its protein product is CASRNINLGDYGYTF. The chain is built from TRBV6-1 and TRBJ1-2; D not certain. The V end lost 6 bases, the J end lost 3 bases, and 17 bases lay between the germline ends. Germline CDR1 is MNHNS and CDR2 is SASEGT. CDR3 length: 15 residues.

J is TRBJ1-1 and V is TRBV9; D is possibly TRBD1 (6 bases). This CDR3 comprises 17 residues. CDR1 and CDR2 from the germline V gene are SGDLS and YYNGEE. V lost 4 bases, J lost 1 base, and 20 bases lay in between. In DNA, the CDR3 is TGTGCCAGCAGCCCCGGCGGCAGGGGCGTCCAGAACACTGAAGCTTTCTTT. This translates into CASSPGGRGVQNTEAFF.

Regarding this clone: The same CDR3 is also encoded by other DNA sequences in this sample. CDR3 DNA sequence: TGTGCCAGTAGTCCTCGTCACCGGGACAACCTACCTTACGAGCAGTACTTC. It codes for CASSPRHRDNLPYEQYF. J is TRBJ2-7 and V is TRBV19, with D perhaps TRBD1 (6 bases). V lost 5 bases, J lost 4 bases, and 24 bases lay in between. CDR1 LNHDA and CDR2 SQIVND come from the germline V gene (reference sequence). The CDR3 length is 17 residues.

The chain recombines TRBV5-5 with TRBJ2-5, with 7 bases lining up with TRBD2. Germline values: CDR1 SGHKS, CDR2 YYEKEE (reference sequence). Trimming took 3 bases from V and 2 from J; bases not matched to a gene: 7. The CDR3 consists of 15 residues. CDR3 sequence (DNA): TGTGCCAGCAGCTCCCAACTAGCGCTGCAAGAGACCCAGTACTTC. Translating it yields CASSSQLALQETQYF.

The chain employs TRBV5-1 and TRBJ2-1, with no clear D. In germline, CDR1 is SGHRS, CDR2 YFSETQ. The CDR3 contains 15 residues. V lost 0 bases to trimming and J lost 0 bases, with 7 bases between them. DNA of the CDR3: TGCGCCAGCAGCTTGGCGCGGAGCTCCTACAATGAGCAGTTCTTC. It yields the protein CASSLARSSYNEQFF.

The chain recombines TRBV15 with TRBJ2-1; 11 nucleotides line up with TRBD2. With V trimmed by 3 bases and J by 2 bases, 9 bases remained unmatched. The CDR3 covers 18 residues. Germline CDR1 and CDR2: LNHNV and YYDKDF (reference sequence). This chain's CDR3 is CATSRPGLAEAPYNEQFF. The CDR3 nucleotides read TGTGCCACCAGCAGGCCGGGACTAGCGGAGGCCCCCTACAATGAGCAGTTCTTC.

The gene calls are TRBV6-5 and TRBJ2-4, with TRBD1 identical over 7 bases. Looked up from germline, CDR1 is MNHEY and CDR2 is SVGAGI. The CDR3 totals 8 residues. After removal of 9 bases from V and 15 bases from J, the junction contained 2 bases not matched to a gene. For the CDR3, the DNA is TGTGCCAGTAGGGGGCCGTACTTC. Translation gives CASRGPYF.

This rearrangement joins TRBV10-3 to TRBJ1-2, with TRBD1 matching over 9 bases. Losses at the gene ends were 4 bases for V and 5 bases for J; bases not matched to a gene: 5. The germline V gene has CDR1 ENHRY and CDR2 SYGVKD. The CDR3 is made up of 14 amino acids. DNA for the CDR3: TGTGCCATCAGTGCAGCCGGGACAGGGTATGGCTACACCTTC. This sequence encodes CAISAAGTGYGYTF.

The chain carries TRBV6-5 and TRBJ2-1; 12 bases match TRBD1. Germline lookup yields CDR1 MNHEY and CDR2 SVGAGI. The V gene end was trimmed by 6 bases and the J gene end by 9 bases; junction bases not matched to a gene: 6. CDR3 length: 14 amino acids. The CDR3, as DNA: TGTGCCAGCAGACCGGGACAGGGGGCCGGTGAGCAGTTCTTC. This encodes CASRPGQGAGEQFF.

The chain employs TRBV5-1 and TRBJ2-3; D is undetermined. Germline values: CDR1 SGHRS, CDR2 YFSETQ. CDR3 length: 12 amino acids. V was trimmed by 4 bases and J by 5 bases, leaving 8 bases between them. The CDR3 here is CASSLGLDTQYF. The CDR3 region has the DNA TGCGCCAGCAGCCTAGGCCTAGATACGCAGTATTTT.

V and J are TRBV21-1 and TRBJ2-1; the D call TRBD2 from the table was never checked on the DNA. TRBV21-1 is reported as a pseudogene. The CDR3 runs to 14 residues. The CDR3 region is CASSGTTPYNEQFF. Written as DNA, the CDR3 is TGTGCCAGCAGCGGGACTACCCCCTACAATGAGCAGTTCTTC.

The chain employs TRBV10-3 and TRBJ2-7; 12 bases align to TRBD1. This CDR3 has 15 residues. Unmatched junction bases numbered 10, after V lost 6 bases and J lost 7 bases. Germline CDR1 ENHRY, CDR2 SYGVKD. The CDR3 sequence: CAIRNTGTGGREQYF. CDR3 sequence (DNA): TGTGCCATCAGAAATACCGGGACAGGGGGCCGGGAGCAGTACTTC.

The CDR3 DNA reads as TGTGCCAGCAGTAATGGGGACAGACCCCAAGAGACCCAGTACTTC. Protein: CASSNGDRPQETQYF. The genes are TRBV6-6 and TRBJ2-5, with 7 bases aligning to TRBD1. The germline gives CDR1 MNHNY, CDR2 SVGAGI (reference sequence). V was clipped by 5 bases and J by 1 base; unmatched bases: 7. The CDR3 extends over 15 amino acids.

This clone was recorded once. The chain uses TRBV29-1 and TRBJ2-1; TRBD1 agrees at 10 bases. V dropped 3 bases and J dropped 2; count of bases not matched to a gene: 4. The CDR3 extends over 15 amino acids. Germline CDR1 reads SQVTM; CDR2 reads ANQGSEA. In nucleotides, the CDR3 is TGCAGCGTTGAGGCAGGGACAGGGGCCTACAATGAGCAGTTCTTC. Protein product: CSVEAGTGAYNEQFF.

This chain uses TRBV2 with TRBJ1-2, with 8 positions matching TRBD1. Germline V gene sequence: CDR1 SNHLY, CDR2 FYNNEI. The CDR3 sequence is 16 residues long. Trimming took 0 bases from V and 3 from J; bases not matched to a gene: 6. The chain's CDR3 is CASSEAVAGGHYGYTF. The CDR3 DNA reads TGTGCCAGCAGTGAAGCGGTAGCAGGGGGCCACTATGGCTACACCTTC.

Details on this clone: The DNA is omitted, as the CDR3 cannot be located on it reliably, and the CDR3 follows TCRdb's listing. V and J are TRBV6-5 and TRBJ2-3; the table's D call, TRBD1, was not checked against the DNA. CDR1 and CDR2 (germline): MNHEY, SVGAGI. The CDR3 spans 14 amino acids, including both terminal residues. The CDR3 here is CASSSSDREDTQYF.

The rearrangement joins TRBV30 to TRBJ2-5; tentative D call: TRBD2 (6 bases). From germline, CDR1 is GTSNPN and CDR2 SVGIG (reference sequence). The CDR3 has 13 residues. The V end lost 8 bases, the J end lost 1 base, and 14 bases lay between the germline ends. The CDR3 DNA is TGTGCCGGAGGGGCGGGATCCCAAGAGACCCAGTACTTC. Translation gives CAGGAGSQETQYF.